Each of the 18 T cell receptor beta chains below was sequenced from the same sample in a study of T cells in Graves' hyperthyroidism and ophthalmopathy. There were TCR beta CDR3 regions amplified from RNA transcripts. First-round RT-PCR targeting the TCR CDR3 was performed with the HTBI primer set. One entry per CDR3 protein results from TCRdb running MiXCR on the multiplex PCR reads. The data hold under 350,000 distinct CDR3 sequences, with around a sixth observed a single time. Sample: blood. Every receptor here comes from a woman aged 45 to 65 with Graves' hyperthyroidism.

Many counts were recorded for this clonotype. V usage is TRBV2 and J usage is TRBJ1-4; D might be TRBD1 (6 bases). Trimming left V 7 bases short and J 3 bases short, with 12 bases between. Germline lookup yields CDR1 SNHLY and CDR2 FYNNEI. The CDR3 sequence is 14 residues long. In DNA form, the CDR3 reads TGTGCCAGCAATTTAGGACAGCCTAATGAAAAACTGTTTTTT. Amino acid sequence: CASNLGQPNEKLFF. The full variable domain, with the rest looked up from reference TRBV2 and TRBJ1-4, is EPEVTQTPSHQVTQMGQEVILRCVPISNHLYFYWYRQILGQKVEFLVSFYNNEISEKSEIFDDQFSVERPDGSNFTLKIRSTKLEDSAMYFCASNLGQPNEKLFFGSGTQLSVL.

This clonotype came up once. CDR3 nucleotide sequence: TGTGCCAGCAGCTTATCCGGGGAAACCTACGAGCAGTACGTC. Amino acids: CASSLSGETYEQYV. The chain is built from TRBV13 and TRBJ2-7, with D possibly matching TRBD2 (5 bases). The CDR3 extends over 14 amino acids. Trimming removed 2 bases at V and 2 bases at J, with 10 bases between. Germline V gene lookup returns CDR1 PRHDT and CDR2 FYEKMQ (reference sequence).

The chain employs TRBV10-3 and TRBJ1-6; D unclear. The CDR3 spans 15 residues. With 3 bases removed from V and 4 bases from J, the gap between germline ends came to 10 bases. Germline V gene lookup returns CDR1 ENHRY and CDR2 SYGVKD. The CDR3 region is CAISEGGMYNSPLHF. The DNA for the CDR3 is TGTGCCATCAGTGAAGGAGGAATGTATAATTCACCCCTCCACTTT.

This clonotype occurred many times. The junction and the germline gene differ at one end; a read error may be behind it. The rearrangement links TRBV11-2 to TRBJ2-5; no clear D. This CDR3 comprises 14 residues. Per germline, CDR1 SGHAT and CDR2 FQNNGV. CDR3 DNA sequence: TGTGCCGGCAGCTCTACGGGCGGCCAAGAGACCCAGTACTTC. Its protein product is CAGSSTGGQETQYF.

This CDR3 reads CSAIEDTYTEAFF. In DNA form, the CDR3 reads TGCAGTGCAATCGAGGACACCTACACTGAAGCTTTCTTT. V is TRBV20-1 and J is TRBJ1-1; a possible D gene is TRBD1 (5 bases). CDR1 and CDR2 (germline): DFQATT, SNEGSKA (reference sequence). The V end lost 6 bases, the J end lost 3 bases, and 14 bases lay between the germline ends. This CDR3 spans 13 amino acids.

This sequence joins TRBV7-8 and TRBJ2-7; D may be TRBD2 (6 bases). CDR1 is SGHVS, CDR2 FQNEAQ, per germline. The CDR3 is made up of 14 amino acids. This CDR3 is CTSSLDPGPREQYF. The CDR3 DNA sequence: TGTACTAGCAGCTTAGACCCTGGGCCTCGCGAGCAGTACTTC.

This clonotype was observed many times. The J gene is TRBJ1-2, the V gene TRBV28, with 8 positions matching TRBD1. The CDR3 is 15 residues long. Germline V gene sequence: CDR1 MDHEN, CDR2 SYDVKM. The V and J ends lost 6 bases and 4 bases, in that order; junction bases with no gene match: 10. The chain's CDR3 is CASSLQGQGSYGYTF. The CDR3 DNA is TGTGCCAGCAGCCTACAAGGACAGGGATCCTATGGCTACACCTTC.

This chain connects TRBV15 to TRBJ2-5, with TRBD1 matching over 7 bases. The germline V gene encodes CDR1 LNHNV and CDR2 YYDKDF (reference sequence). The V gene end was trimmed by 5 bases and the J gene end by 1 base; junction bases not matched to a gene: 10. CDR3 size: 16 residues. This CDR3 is CATSRRYGTAQETQYF. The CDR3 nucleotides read TGTGCCACCAGCCGCCGATACGGGACAGCCCAAGAGACCCAGTACTTC.

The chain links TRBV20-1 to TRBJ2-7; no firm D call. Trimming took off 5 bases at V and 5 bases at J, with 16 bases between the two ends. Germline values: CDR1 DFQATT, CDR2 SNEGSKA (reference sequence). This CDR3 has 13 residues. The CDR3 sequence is CSAPQTPTDEQYF. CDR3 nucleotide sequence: TGCAGTGCTCCGCAGACCCCTACCGACGAGCAGTACTTC.

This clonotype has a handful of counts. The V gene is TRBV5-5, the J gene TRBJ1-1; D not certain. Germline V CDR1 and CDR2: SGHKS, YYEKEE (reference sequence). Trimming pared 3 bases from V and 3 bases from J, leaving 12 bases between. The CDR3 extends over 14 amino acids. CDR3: CASSYERVDTEAFF. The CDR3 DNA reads TGTGCCAGCAGCTACGAGAGGGTGGACACTGAAGCTTTCTTT.

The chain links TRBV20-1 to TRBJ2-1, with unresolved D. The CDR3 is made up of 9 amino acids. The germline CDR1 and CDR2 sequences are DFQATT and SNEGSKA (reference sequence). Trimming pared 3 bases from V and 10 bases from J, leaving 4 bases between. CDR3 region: CSASPEQFF. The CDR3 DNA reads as TGCAGTGCTAGCCCGGAGCAGTTCTTC.

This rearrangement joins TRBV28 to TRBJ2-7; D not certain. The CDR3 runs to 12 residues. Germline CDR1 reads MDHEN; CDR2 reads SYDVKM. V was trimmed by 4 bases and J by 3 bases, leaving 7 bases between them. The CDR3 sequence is CASSSTYYEQYF. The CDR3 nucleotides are TGTGCCAGCAGTTCCACCTACTACGAGCAGTACTTC.

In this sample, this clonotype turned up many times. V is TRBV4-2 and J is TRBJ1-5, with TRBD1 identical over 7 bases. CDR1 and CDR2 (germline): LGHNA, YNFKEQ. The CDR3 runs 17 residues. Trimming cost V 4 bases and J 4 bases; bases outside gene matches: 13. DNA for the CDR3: TGTGCCAGCAGCCTCCAGTTGCTAGGGGGCGAAAATCAGCCCCAGCATTTT. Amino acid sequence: CASSLQLLGGENQPQHF.

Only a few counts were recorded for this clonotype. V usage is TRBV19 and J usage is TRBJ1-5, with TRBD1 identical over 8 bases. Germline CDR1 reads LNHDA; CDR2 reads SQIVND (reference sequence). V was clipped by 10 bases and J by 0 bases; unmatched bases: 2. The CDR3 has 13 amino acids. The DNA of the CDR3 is TGTGCCACCGACAGGGGTAGCAATCAGCCCCAGCATTTT. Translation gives CATDRGSNQPQHF.

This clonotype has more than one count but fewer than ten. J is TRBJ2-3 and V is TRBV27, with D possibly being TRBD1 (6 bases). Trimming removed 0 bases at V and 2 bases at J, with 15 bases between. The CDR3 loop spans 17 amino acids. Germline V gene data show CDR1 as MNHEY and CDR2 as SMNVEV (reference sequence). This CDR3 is CASSLSQTGPYTDTQYF. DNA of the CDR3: TGTGCCAGCAGTTTATCGCAGACAGGCCCATACACAGATACGCAGTATTTT.

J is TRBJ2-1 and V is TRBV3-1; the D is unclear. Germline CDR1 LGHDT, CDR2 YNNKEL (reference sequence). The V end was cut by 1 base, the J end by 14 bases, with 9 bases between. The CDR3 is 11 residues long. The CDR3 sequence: CASSQGPWEFF. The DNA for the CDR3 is TGTGCCAGCAGCCAAGGTCCCTGGGAGTTCTTC.

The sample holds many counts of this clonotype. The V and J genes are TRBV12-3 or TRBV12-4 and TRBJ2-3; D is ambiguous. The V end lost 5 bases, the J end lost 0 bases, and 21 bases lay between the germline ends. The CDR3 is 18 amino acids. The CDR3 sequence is CASSRRGLGYSSTDTQYF. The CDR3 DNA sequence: TGTGCCAGCAGTAGACGCGGTCTGGGGTACTCTAGCACAGATACGCAGTATTTT.

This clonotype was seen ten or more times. CDR3 DNA: TGCGCCAGCAGACGGCTAGCGGGGGAATCCGAGAAGACCCAGTACTTC. Amino acid sequence: CASRRLAGESEKTQYF. The gene calls are TRBV5-1 and TRBJ2-5; the match to TRBD2 covers 10 bases. Germline V gene lookup returns CDR1 SGHRS and CDR2 YFSETQ. The CDR3 sequence is 16 residues long. V dropped 5 bases and J dropped 6; count of bases not matched to a gene: 13.